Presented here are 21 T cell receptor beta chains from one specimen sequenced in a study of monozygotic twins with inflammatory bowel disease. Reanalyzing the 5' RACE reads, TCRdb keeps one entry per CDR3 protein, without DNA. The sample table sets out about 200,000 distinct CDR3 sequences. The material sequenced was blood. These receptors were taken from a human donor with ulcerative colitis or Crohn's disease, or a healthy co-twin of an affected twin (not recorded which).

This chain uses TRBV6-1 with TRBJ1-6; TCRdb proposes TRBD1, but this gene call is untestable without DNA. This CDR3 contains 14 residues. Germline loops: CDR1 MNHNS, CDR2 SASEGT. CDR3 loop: CASSRVKNNSPLHF.

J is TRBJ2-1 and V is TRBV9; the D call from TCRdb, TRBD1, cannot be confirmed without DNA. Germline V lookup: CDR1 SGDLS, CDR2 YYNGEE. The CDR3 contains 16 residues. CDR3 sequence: CASSVGGRSSYNEQFF.

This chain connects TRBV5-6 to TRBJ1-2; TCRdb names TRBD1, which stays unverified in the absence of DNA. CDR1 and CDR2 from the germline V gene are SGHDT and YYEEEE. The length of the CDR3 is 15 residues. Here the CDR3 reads CASSARDRGIYGYTF.

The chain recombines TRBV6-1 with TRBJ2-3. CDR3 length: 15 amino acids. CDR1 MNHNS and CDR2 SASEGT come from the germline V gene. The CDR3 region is CASSRNPSPTDTQYF.

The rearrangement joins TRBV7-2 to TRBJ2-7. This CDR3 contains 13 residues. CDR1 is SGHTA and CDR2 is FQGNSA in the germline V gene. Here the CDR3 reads CASSLRYGYEQYF.

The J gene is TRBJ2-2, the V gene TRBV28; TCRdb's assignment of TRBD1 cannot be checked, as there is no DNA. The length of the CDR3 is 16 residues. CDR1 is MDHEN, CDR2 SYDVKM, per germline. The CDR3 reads CASSPPGQGAPGELFF.

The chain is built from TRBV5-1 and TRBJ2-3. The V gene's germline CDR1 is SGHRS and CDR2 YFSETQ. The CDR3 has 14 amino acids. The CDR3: CASSQQVLKDTQYF.

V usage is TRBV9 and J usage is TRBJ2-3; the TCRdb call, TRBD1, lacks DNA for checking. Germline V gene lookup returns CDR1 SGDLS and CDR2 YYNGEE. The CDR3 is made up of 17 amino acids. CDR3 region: CASSVTFPGELGDTQYF.

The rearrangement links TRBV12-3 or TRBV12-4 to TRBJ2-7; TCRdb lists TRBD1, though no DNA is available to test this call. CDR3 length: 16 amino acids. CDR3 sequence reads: CASSLPPGTGYSEQYF.

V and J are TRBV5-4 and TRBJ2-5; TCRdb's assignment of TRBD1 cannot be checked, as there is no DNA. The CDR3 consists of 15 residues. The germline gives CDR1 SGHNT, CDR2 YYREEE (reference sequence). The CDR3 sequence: CASREKGGGKETQYF.

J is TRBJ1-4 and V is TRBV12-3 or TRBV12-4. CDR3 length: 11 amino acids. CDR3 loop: CASSRNEKLFF.

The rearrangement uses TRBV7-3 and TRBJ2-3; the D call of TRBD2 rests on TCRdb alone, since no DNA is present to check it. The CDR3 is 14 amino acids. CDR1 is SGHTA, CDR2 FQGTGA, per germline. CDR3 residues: CASSFGGPGDTQYF.

CDR3 region: CASSETGRPNQPQHF. The chain recombines TRBV2 with TRBJ1-5. The CDR3 runs to 15 residues. Germline CDR1 reads SNHLY; CDR2 reads FYNNEI.

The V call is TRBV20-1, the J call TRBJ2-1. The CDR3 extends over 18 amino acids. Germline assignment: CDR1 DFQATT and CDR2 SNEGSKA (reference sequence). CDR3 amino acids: CSASAGLAGLSSYNEQFF.

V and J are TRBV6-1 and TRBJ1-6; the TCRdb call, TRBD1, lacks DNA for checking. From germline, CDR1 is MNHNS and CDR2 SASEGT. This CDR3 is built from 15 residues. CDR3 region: CASRADTGYNSPLHF.

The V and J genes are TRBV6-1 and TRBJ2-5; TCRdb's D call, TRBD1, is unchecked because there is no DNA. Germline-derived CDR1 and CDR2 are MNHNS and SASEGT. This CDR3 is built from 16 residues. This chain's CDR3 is CASSAGTGGNLETQYF.

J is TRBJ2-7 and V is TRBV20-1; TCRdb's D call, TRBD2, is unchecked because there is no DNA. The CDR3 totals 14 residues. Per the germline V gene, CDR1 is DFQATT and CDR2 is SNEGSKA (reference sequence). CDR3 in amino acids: CSARLAGVDYEQYF.

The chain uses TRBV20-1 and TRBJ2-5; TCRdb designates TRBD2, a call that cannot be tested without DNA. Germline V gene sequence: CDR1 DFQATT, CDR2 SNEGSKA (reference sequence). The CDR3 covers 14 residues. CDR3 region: CSAFSGSSLETQYF.

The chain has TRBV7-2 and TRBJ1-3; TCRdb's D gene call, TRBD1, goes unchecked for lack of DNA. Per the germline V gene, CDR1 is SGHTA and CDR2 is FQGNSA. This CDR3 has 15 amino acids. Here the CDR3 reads CASSDPGSSGNTIYF.

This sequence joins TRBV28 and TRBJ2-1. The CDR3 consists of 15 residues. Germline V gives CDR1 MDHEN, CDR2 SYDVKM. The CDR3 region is CASSIERLSYNEQFF. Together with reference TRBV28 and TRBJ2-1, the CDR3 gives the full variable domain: DVKVTQSSRYLVKRTGEKVFLECVQDMDHENMFWYRQDPGLGLRLIYFSYDVKMKEKGDIPEGYSVSREKKERFSLILESASTNQTSMYLCASSIERLSYNEQFFGPGTRLTVL.

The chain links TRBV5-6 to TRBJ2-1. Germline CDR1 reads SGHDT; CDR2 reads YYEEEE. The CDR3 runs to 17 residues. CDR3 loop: CASSLAGGLSSYNEQFF. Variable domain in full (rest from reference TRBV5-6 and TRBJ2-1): DAGVTQSPTHLIKTRGQQVTLRCSPKSGHDTVSWYQQALGQGPQFIFQYYEEEERQRGNFPDRFSGHQFPNYSSELNVNALLLGDSALYLCASSLAGGLSSYNEQFFGPGTRLTVL.